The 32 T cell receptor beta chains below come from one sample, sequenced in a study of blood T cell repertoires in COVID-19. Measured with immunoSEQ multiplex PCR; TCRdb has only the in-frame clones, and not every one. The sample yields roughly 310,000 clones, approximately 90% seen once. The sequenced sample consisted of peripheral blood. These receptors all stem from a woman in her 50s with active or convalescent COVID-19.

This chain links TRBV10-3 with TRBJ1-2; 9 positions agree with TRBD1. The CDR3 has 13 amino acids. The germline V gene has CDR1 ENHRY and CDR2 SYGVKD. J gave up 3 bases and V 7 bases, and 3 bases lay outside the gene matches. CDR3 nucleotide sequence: TGTGCCATCACCAGGACAGGGGACTATGGCTACACCTTC. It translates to CAITRTGDYGYTF.

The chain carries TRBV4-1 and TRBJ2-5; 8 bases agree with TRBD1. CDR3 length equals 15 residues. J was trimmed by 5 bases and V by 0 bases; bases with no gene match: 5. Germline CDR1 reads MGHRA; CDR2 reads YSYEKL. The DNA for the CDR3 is TGCGCCAGCAGCCAAGACAGGGGGCCGCAGGAGACCCAGTACTTC. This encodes CASSQDRGPQETQYF.

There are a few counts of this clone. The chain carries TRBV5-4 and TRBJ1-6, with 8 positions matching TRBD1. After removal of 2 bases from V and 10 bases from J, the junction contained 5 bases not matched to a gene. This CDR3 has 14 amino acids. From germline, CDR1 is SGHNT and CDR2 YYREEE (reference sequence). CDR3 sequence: CASSFGQGESPLHF. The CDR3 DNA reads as TGTGCCAGCAGCTTTGGACAGGGTGAATCACCCCTCCACTTT.

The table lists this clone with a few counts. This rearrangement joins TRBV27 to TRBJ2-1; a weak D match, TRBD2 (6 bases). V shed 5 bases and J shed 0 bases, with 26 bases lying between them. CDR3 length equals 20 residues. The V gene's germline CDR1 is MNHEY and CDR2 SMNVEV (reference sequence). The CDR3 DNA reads TGTGCCAGCAGTCGAAGGCTCCCGAGGGTCGGGAGTGACTCCTACAATGAGCAGTTCTTC. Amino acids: CASSRRLPRVGSDSYNEQFF.

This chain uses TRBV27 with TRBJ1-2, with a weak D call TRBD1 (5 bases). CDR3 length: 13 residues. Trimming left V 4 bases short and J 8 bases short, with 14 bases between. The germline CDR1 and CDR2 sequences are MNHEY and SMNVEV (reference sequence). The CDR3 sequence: CASSYGGGLGYTF. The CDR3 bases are TGTGCCAGCAGTTACGGGGGGGGTTTGGGCTACACCTTC.

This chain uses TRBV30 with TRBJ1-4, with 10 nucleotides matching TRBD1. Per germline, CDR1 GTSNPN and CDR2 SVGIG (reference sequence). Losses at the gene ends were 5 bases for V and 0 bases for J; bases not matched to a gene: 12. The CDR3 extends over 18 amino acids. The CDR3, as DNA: TGTGCCTGGGACAGGGGGCGCAGGGCCGTTCCAACTAATGAAAAACTGTTTTTT. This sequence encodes CAWDRGRRAVPTNEKLFF.

This chain's CDR3 is CASSRAGRGEKLFF. The CDR3 region has the DNA TGTGCCAGCAGTAGGGCAGGGCGGGGTGAAAAACTGTTTTTT. This chain uses TRBV2 with TRBJ1-4; weak D call: TRBD1 (5 bases). V was shortened by 5 bases and J by 7 bases, with 14 bases between the two germline ends. Germline CDR1 is SNHLY and CDR2 is FYNNEI. CDR3 length: 14 residues.

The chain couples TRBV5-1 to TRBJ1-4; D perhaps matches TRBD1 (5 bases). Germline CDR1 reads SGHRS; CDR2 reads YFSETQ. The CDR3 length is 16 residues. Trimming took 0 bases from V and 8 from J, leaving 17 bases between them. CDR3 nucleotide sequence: TGCGCCAGCAGCTTGGCAGGTCCCAGGGTTGGGGAAAAACTGTTTTTT. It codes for CASSLAGPRVGEKLFF.

The CDR3 region is CASSQRRVMNTEAFF. CDR3 coding DNA: TGTGCCAGCTCGCAGAGGAGAGTTATGAACACTGAAGCTTTCTTT. The V call is TRBV18, the J call TRBJ1-1, with D uncertain. Trimming took 6 bases from V and 0 from J, leaving 14 bases between them. The germline V gene encodes CDR1 KGHSH and CDR2 LQKENI. This CDR3 comprises 15 residues.

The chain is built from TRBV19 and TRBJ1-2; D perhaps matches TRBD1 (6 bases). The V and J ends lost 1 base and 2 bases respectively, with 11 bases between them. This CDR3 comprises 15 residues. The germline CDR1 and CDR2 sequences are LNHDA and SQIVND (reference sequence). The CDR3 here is CASSIGGGRNYGYTF. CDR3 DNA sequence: TGTGCCAGTAGTATAGGAGGGGGTAGGAACTATGGCTACACCTTC. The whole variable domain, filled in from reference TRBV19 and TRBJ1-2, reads DGGITQSPKYLFRKEGQNVTLSCEQNLNHDAMYWYRQDPGQGLRLIYYSQIVNDFQKGDIAEGYSVSREKKESFPLTVTSAQKNPTAFYLCASSIGGGRNYGYTFGSGTRLTVV.

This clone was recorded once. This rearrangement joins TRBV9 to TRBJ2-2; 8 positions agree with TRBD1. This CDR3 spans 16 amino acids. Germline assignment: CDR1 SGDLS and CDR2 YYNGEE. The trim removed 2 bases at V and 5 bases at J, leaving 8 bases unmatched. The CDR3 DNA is TGTGCCAGCAGCGTGAGGACAGGGTTGGGGACCGGGGAGCTGTTTTTT. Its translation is CASSVRTGLGTGELFF.

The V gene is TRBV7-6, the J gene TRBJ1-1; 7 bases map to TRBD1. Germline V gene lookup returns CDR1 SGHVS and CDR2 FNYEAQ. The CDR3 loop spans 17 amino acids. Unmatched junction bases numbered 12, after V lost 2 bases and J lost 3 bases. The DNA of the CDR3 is TGTGCCAGCAGCTTATTGGACGGGACAGCGCACCACACTGAAGCTTTCTTT. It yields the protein CASSLLDGTAHHTEAFF. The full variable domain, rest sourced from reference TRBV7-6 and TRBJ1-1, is GAGVSQSPRYKVTKRGQDVALRCDPISGHVSLYWYRQALGQGPEFLTYFNYEAQQDKSGLPNDRFSAERPEGSISTLTIQRTEQRDSAMYRCASSLLDGTAHHTEAFFGQGTRLTVV.

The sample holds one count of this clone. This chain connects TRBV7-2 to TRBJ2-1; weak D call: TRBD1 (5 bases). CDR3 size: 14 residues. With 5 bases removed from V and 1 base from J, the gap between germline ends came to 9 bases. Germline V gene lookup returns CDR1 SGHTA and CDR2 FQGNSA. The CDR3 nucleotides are TGTGCCAGCAGCCTCGACAGATCCTACAATGAGCAGTTCTTC. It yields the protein CASSLDRSYNEQFF.

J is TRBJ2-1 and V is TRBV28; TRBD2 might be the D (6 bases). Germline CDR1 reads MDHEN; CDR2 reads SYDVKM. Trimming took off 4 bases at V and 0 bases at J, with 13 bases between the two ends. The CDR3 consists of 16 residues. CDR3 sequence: CASSSSSASSYNEQFF. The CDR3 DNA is TGTGCCAGCAGTTCCTCTAGCGCTAGCTCCTACAATGAGCAGTTCTTC.

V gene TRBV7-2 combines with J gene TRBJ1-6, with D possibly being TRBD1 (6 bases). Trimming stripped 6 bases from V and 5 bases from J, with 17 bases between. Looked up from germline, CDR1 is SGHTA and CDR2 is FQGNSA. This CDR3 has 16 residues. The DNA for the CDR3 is TGTGCCAGCAGTCAACAGGGAGCCCTTAATAATTCACCCCTCCACTTT. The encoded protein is CASSQQGALNNSPLHF.

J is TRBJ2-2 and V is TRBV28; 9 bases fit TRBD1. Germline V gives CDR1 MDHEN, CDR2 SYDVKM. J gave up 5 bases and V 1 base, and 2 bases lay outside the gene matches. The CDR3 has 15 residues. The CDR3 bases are TGTGCCAGCAGTTTATTGGGACAGGGTACCGGGGAGCTGTTTTTT. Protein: CASSLLGQGTGELFF.

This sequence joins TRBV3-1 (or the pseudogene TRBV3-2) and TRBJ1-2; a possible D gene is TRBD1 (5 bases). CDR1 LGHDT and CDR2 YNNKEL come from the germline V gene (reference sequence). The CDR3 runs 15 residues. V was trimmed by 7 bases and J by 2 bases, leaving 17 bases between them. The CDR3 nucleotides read TGTGCCAGCACCCCCCGGGGGGGGATAAACTATGGCTACACCTTC. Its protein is CASTPRGGINYGYTF.

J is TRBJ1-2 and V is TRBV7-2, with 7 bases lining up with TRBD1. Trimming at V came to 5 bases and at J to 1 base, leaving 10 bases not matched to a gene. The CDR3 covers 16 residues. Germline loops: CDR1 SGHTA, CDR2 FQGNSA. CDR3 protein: CASSLYAAGGNYGYTF. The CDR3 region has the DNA TGTGCCAGCAGCCTCTACGCGGCAGGGGGTAACTATGGCTACACCTTC.

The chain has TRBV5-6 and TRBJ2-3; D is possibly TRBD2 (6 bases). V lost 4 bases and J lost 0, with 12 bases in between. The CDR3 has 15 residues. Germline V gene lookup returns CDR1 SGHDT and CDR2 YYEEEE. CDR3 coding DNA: TGTGCCAGCAGCCGAGTAGCGGTTAGCACAGATACGCAGTATTTT. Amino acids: CASSRVAVSTDTQYF.

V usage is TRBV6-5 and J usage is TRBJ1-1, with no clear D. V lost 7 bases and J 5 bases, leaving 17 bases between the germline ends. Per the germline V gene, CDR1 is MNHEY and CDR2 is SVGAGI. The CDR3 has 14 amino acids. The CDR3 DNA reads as TGTGCCAGCACCCTCCGAGGAGGTTATACTGAAGCTTTCTTT. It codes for CASTLRGGYTEAFF.

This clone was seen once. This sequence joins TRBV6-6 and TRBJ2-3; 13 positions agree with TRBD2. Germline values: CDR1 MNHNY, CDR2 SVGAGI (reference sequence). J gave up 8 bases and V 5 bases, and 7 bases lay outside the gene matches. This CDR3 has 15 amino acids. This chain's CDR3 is CASSHGLAGEGTQYF. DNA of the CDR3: TGTGCCAGCAGTCACGGACTAGCGGGAGAGGGTACGCAGTATTTT.

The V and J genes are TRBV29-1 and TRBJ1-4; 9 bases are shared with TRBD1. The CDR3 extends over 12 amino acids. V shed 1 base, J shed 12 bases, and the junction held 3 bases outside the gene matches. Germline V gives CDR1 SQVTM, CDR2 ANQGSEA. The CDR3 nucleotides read TGCAGCGTTGAAGGAGGGGACAGGGAACTGTTTTTT. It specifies CSVEGGDRELFF.

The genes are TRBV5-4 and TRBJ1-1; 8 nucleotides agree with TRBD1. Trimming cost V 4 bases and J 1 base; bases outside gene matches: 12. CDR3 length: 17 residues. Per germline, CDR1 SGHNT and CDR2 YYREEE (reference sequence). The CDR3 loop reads CASSMGGAGGRNTEAFF. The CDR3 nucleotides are TGTGCCAGCAGCATGGGTGGGGCAGGGGGCCGGAACACTGAAGCTTTCTTT.

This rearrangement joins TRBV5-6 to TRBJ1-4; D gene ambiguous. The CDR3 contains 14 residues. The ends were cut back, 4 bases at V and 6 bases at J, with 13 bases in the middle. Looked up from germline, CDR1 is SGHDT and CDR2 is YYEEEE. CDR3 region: CASSQRQVYEKLFF. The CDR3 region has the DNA TGTGCCAGCAGCCAGCGGCAAGTTTATGAAAAACTGTTTTTT.

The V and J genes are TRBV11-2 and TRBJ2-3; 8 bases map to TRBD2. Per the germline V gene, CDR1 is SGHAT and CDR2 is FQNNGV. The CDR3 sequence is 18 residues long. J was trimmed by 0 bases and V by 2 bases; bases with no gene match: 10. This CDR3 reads CASSLNGMLAGSTDTQYF. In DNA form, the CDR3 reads TGTGCCAGCAGCTTAAATGGGATGCTAGCGGGCAGCACAGATACGCAGTATTTT. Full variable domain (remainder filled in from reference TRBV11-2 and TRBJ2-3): EAGVAQSPRYKIIEKRQSVAFWCNPISGHATLYWYQQILGQGPKLLIQFQNNGVVDDSQLPKDRFSAERLKGVDSTLKIQPAKLEDSAVYLCASSLNGMLAGSTDTQYFGPGTRLTVL.

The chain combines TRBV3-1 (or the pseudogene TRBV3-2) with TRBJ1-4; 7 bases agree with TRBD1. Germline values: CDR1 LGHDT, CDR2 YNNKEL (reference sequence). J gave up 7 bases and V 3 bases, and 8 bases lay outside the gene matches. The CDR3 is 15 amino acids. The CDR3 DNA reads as TGTGCCAGCAGCCATTACTTACAGGGGAGTGAAAAACTGTTTTTT. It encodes CASSHYLQGSEKLFF.

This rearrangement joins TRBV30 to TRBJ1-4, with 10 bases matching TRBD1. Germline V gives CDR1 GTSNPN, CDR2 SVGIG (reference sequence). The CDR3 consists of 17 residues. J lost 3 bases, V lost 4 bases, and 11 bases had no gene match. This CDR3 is CAWTTGQGNTANEKLFF. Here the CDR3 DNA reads TGTGCCTGGACAACGGGACAGGGGAATACGGCTAATGAAAAACTGTTTTTT.

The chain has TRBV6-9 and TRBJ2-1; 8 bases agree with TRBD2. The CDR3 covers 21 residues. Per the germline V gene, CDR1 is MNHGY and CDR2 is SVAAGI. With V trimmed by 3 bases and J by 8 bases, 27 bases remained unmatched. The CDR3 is CASSYLEDRGGQIRTSDEQFF. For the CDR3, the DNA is TGTGCCAGCAGTTACTTAGAGGATCGGGGGGGGCAAATCCGTACGAGCGATGAGCAGTTCTTC.

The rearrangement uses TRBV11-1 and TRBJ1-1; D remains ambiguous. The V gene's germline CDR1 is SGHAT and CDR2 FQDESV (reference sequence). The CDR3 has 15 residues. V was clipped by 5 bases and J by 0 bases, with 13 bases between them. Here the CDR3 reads CASSPGGPLNTEAFF. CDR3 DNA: TGTGCCAGCAGCCCAGGAGGCCCACTGAACACTGAAGCTTTCTTT.

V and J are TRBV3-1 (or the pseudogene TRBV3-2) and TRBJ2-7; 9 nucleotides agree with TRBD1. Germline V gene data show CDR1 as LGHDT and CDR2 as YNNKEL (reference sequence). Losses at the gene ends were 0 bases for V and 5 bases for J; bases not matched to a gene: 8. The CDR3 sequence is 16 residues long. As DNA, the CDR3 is TGTGCCAGCAGCCAAGAATCGGGACAGGGTATCCACGAGCAGTACTTC. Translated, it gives CASSQESGQGIHEQYF.

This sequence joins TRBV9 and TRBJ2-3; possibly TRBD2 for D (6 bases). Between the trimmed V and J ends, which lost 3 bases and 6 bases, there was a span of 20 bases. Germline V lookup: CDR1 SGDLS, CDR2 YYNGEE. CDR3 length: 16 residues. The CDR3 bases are TGTGCCAGCAGCGGGGGACTTCTCTACCCGGCCGATACGCAGTATTTT. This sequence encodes CASSGGLLYPADTQYF.

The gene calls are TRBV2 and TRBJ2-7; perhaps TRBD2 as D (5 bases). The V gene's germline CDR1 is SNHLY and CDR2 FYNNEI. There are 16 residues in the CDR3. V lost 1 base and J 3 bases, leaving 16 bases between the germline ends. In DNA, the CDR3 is TGTGCCAGCAGTGAAGGGGAGAGCAGGCGATTCTACGAGCAGTACTTC. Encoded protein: CASSEGESRRFYEQYF.